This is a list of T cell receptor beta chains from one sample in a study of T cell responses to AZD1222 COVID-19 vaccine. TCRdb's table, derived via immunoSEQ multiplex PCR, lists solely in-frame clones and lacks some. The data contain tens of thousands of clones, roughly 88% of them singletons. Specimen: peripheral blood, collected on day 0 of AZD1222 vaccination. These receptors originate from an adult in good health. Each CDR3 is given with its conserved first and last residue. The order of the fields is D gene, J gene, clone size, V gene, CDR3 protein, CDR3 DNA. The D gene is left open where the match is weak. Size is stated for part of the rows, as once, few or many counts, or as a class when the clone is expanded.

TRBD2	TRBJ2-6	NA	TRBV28	CASSFFRFVSGISGANVLTF	TGTGCCAGCAGTTTTTTTCGTTTTGTTAGCGGGATATCTGGGGCCAACGTCCTGACTTTC
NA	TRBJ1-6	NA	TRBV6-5	CASSYWQGGNSPLHF	TGTGCCAGCAGTTACTGGCAGGGCGGGAATTCACCCCTCCACTTT
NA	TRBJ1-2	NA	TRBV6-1	CASSESTLDGYTF	TGTGCCAGCAGTGAAAGTACTCTAGATGGCTACACCTTC
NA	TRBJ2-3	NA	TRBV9	CASSVEGDTQYF	TGTGCCAGCAGCGTAGAGGGAGATACGCAGTATTTT
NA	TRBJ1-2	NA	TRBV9	CASSLNYGYTF	TGTGCCAGCAGTCTGAACTATGGCTACACCTTC
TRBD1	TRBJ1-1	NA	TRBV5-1	CASSLAGTGRNTEAFF	TGCGCCAGCAGCTTGGCGGGGACAGGGCGGAACACTGAAGCTTTCTTT
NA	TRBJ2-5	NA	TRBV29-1	CSVERAFGETQYF	TGCAGCGTTGAAAGAGCGTTCGGGGAGACCCAGTACTTC
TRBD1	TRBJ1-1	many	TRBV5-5	CASSRTGVTEAFF	TGTGCCAGCAGCAGGACAGGGGTCACTGAAGCTTTCTTT
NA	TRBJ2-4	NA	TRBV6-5	CASRPELAKNIQYF	TGTGCCAGCAGGCCGGAGCTGGCCAAAAACATTCAGTACTTC
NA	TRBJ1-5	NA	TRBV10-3	CAISTGPDSGQPQHF	TGTGCCATCAGTACAGGGCCCGACTCCGGTCAGCCCCAGCATTTT
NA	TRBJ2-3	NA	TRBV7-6	CASSFPGDTQYF	TGTGCCAGCAGCTTCCCAGGAGATACGCAGTATTTT
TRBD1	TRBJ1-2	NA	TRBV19	CATRRQGRTIVGYTF	TGTGCCACACGGAGACAGGGAAGGACAATCGTTGGCTACACCTTC
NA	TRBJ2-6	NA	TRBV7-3	CASGPLVTAGANVLTF	TGTGCCAGCGGCCCGCTAGTGACGGCTGGGGCCAACGTCCTGACTTTC
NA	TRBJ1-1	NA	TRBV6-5	CASGQRMNTEAFF	TGTGCCAGCGGTCAGCGGATGAACACTGAAGCTTTCTTT
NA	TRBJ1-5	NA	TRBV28	CASSTQANSNQPQHF	TGTGCCAGCAGTACCCAGGCGAATAGCAATCAGCCCCAGCATTTT
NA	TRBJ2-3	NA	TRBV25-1	CASSERGRKTDTQYF	TGTGCCAGCAGTGAAAGGGGGAGGAAGACAGATACGCAGTATTTT
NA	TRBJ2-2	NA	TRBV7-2	CASSSGTFFTGELFF	TGTGCCAGCAGCTCGGGGACTTTTTTCACCGGGGAGCTGTTTTTT
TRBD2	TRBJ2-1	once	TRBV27	CASRAGTSGYNEQFF	TGTGCCAGCAGGGCCGGGACTAGCGGCTACAATGAGCAGTTCTTC
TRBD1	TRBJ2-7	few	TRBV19	CASRDGQGVPYEQYF	TGTGCCAGTAGAGACGGACAGGGGGTACCCTACGAGCAGTACTTC
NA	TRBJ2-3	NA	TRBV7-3	CASSTSWADTQYF	TGTGCCAGCAGTACCTCTTGGGCAGATACGCAGTATTTT
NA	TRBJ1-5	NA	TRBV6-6	CASNQGPNQPQHF	TGTGCCAGCAACCAAGGACCTAATCAGCCCCAGCATTTT
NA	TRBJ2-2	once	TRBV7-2	CASTLTSGLNTGELFF	TGTGCCAGCACCTTGACATCAGGGTTAAACACCGGGGAGCTGTTTTTT
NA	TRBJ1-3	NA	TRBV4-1	CASSDQLGSGNTIYF	TGCGCCAGCAGCGACCAATTAGGAAGTGGAAACACCATATATTTT
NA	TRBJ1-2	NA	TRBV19	CASSKLPYGYTF	TGTGCCAGTAGTAAGCTACCCTATGGCTACACCTTC
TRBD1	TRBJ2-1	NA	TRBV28	CASSRTGVSNEQFF	TGTGCCAGCAGTAGGACAGGGGTGAGCAATGAGCAGTTCTTC
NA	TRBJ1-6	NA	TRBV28	CASSLWAVGNSPLHF	TGTGCCAGCAGTTTATGGGCGGTAGGGAATTCACCCCTCCACTTT
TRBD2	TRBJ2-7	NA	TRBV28	CASSSPGTSGRSYEQYF	TGTGCCAGCAGTTCCCCAGGGACTAGCGGGAGATCCTACGAGCAGTACTTC